The sequence of this TCR beta chain was determined in a study of blood T cell repertoires in COVID-19. The overall study: Whether acute or convalescent, the COVID-19 samples came from the United States, Italy and Spain. PBMCs, B-cell-depleted T cells, or T cells were the source of the cDNA or gDNA that made up the material.

Germline V gene data show CDR1 as SGHNT and CDR2 as YYREEE (reference sequence). Trimming shortened V by 0 bases and J by 1 base, and 8 bases separated the two germline ends. This CDR3 has 14 amino acids. Participants reported their clinical history, and cohort assignment relied on those reports. How the authors handled the data: From reference gene primer amplification, estimates of nucleated cell counts were derived. Data came from immunoSEQ multiplex PCR; TCRdb stores just in-frame clones and leaves some out. V and J calls and clone size follow that table, whereas D and trimming were derived from the DNA. The table records about 180,000 clones, roughly 87% of them present only once.

The material sequenced was PBMCs or T cells enriched from blood (not recorded which). The sequence derives from a human donor with acute COVID-19. The donor label of this sample is uncertain. This chain joins TRBV5-4 and TRBJ2-7; D call uncertain. The DNA of the CDR3 is TGTGCCAGCAGCTTGGATCAGTTATCCTACGAGCAGTACTTC. As protein: CASSLDQLSYEQYF.